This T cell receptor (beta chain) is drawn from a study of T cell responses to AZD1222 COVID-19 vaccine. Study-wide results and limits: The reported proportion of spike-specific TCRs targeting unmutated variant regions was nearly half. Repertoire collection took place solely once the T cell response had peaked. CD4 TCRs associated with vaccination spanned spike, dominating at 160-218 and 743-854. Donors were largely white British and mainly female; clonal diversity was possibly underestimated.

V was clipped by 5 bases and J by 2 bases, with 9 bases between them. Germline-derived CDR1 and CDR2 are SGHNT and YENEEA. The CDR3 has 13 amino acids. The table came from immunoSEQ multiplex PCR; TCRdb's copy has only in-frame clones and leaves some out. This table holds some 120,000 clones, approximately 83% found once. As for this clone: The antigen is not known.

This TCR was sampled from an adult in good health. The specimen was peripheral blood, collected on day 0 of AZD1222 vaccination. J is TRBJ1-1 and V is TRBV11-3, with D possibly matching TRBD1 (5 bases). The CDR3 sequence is CASSTQGNTEAFF. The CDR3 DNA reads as TGTGCCAGCAGCACGCAGGGAAACACTGAAGCTTTCTTT.